This T cell receptor beta chain was identified in a study of human thymus T cells. The study used thymus tissue resected during corrective heart surgery. Method: immunoSEQ multiplex PCR; TCRdb's copy keeps in-frame clones and lacks some. The repertoire holds 60,000 to 75,000 clones, around 95% seen once, with around 0.03% in the top ten. V was clipped by 9 bases and J by 3 bases, with 11 bases between them. This CDR3 has 13 residues. Germline V gene data show CDR1 as SNHLY and CDR2 as FYNNEI. The receptor was isolated from a girl in the first two years of life with a congenital heart defect but otherwise immunologically healthy. This chain links TRBV2 with TRBJ1-4; no firm D call. The sample taken for sequencing was thymus tissue. The CDR3 sequence: CASSGRPNEKLFF. The DNA for the CDR3 is TGTGCCAGTTCCGGACGGCCTAATGAAAAACTGTTTTTT.